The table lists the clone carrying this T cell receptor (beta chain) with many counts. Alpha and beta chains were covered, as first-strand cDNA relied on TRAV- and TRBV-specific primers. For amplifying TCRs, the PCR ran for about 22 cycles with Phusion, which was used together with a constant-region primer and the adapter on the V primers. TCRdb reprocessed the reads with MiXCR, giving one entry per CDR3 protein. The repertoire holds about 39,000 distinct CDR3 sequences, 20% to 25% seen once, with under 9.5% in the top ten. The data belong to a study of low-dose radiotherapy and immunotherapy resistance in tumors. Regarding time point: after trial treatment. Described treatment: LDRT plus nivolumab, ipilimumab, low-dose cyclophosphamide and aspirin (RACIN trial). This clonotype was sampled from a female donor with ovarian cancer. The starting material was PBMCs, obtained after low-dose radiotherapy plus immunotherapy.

CDR3 DNA sequence: TGTGCCAGCAGTGAAATGGCAGGGCCCCTGGATGGCTACACCTTC. This translates into CASSEMAGPLDGYTF. The chain has TRBV25-1 and TRBJ1-2; D is perhaps TRBD1 (5 bases). The CDR3 consists of 15 residues. Germline V gene lookup returns CDR1 MGHDK and CDR2 SYGVNS. V was shortened by 2 bases and J by 6 bases, with 16 bases between the two germline ends.